Listed here are 6 T cell receptor beta chains from one sample, sequenced in a study of blood T cell repertoires in COVID-19. This table comes from immunoSEQ multiplex PCR, and its TCRdb copy is limited to in-frame clones, with some not included. This table holds about 330,000 clones, about 90% found once. Sequencing was done on a sample of PBMCs or T cells enriched from blood (not recorded which). The receptors were sampled from a woman aged 25 to 45 who had recovered from COVID-19.

V is TRBV6-4 and J is TRBJ1-6; no clear D gene. Germline-derived CDR1 and CDR2 are MRHNA and SNTAGT. V was cut by 8 bases and J by 7 bases, with 12 bases left in between. This CDR3 contains 13 residues. Here the CDR3 reads CASGANGNSPLHF. DNA of the CDR3: TGTGCCAGCGGTGCGAACGGGAATTCACCCCTCCACTTT.

The chain is built from TRBV19 and TRBJ2-7; tentatively, D is TRBD2 (5 bases). This CDR3 spans 14 amino acids. Germline V lookup: CDR1 LNHDA, CDR2 SQIVND (reference sequence). Deletions cut 1 base from V and 9 bases from J, with 16 bases between. CDR3 bases: TGTGCCAGTAGTATAGGGGCAGGCCGGAGCGGGCAGTACTTC. Protein: CASSIGAGRSGQYF. The full variable domain, rest sourced from reference TRBV19 and TRBJ2-7, is DGGITQSPKYLFRKEGQNVTLSCEQNLNHDAMYWYRQDPGQGLRLIYYSQIVNDFQKGDIAEGYSVSREKKESFPLTVTSAQKNPTAFYLCASSIGAGRSGQYFGPGTRLTVT.

The CDR3 DNA follows: TGTGCCAGCAGGGGCCAGGTGATTAACACCGGGGAGCTGTTTTTT. It is translated as CASRGQVINTGELFF. The rearrangement joins TRBV6-5 to TRBJ2-2; no reliable D call. The CDR3 extends over 15 amino acids. The germline V gene encodes CDR1 MNHEY and CDR2 SVGAGI. V lost 6 bases and J lost 2, with 13 bases in between.

The chain couples TRBV6-2 or TRBV6-3 to TRBJ1-1; D gene unclear. The CDR3 spans 11 residues. CDR1 is MNHEY and CDR2 is SVGEGT in the germline V gene. With 4 bases removed from V and 4 bases from J, the gap between germline ends came to 4 bases. Written as DNA, the CDR3 is TGTGCCAGCAGTTTTAGCACTGAAGCTTTCTTT. Residues: CASSFSTEAFF.

The CDR3: CASSQGQGAFGYTF. Written as DNA, the CDR3 is TGTGCCAGCAGCCAAGGACAGGGGGCGTTTGGCTACACCTTC. The gene calls are TRBV4-2 and TRBJ1-2, with 10 bases lining up with TRBD1. Germline V lookup: CDR1 LGHNA, CDR2 YNFKEQ. The CDR3 is 14 amino acids. The ends lost 1 base at V and 7 bases at J; junction bases unmatched: 3.

The chain couples TRBV5-5 to TRBJ1-3, with D unclear. Germline CDR1 reads SGHKS; CDR2 reads YYEKEE (reference sequence). This CDR3 has 15 residues. Between the trimmed V and J ends, which lost 4 bases and 8 bases, there was a span of 19 bases. DNA for the CDR3: TGTGCCAGCAGCACAAATATGCCGGGGTATGACACCATATATTTT. Residues: CASSTNMPGYDTIYF.